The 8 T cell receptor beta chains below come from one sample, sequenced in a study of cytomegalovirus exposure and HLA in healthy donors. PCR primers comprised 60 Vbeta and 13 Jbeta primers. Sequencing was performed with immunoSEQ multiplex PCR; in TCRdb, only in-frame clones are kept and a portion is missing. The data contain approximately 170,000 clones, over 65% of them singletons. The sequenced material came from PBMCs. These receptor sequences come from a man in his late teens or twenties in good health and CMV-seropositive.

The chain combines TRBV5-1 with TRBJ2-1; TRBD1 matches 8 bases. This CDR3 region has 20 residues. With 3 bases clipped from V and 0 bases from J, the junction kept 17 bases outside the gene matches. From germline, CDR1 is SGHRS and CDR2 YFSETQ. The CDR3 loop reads CASSSPVGQGGTSSYNEQFF. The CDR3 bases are TGCGCCAGCAGCTCCCCAGTCGGACAGGGCGGTACCAGCTCCTACAATGAGCAGTTCTTC.

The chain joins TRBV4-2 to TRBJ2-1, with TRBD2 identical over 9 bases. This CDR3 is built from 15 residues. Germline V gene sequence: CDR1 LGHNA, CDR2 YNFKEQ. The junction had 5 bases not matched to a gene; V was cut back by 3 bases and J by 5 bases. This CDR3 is CASSQLLAGDNEQFF. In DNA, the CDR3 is TGTGCCAGCAGCCAGCTACTAGCGGGTGACAATGAGCAGTTCTTC.

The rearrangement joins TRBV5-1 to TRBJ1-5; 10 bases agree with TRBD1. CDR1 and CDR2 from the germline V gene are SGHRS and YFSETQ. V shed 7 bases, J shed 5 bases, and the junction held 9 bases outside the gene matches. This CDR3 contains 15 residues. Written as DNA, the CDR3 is TGCGCCAGCCGGACAGGGGGGTTCCCGGATCAGCCCCAGCATTTT. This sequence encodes CASRTGGFPDQPQHF. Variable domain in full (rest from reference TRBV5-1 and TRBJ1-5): KAGVTQTPRYLIKTRGQQVTLSCSPISGHRSVSWYQQTPGQGLQFLFEYFSETQRNKGNFPGRFSGRQFSNSRSEMNVSTLELGDSALYLCASRTGGFPDQPQHFGDGTRLSIL.

CDR3 residues: CASSYGVGGETQYF. The DNA of the CDR3 is TGTGCCAGCAGTTACGGGGTGGGAGGGGAGACCCAGTACTTC. The chain recombines TRBV6-5 with TRBJ2-5; 7 bases agree with TRBD2. Germline V CDR1 and CDR2: MNHEY, SVGAGI. Losses at the gene ends were 2 bases for V and 5 bases for J; bases not matched to a gene: 5. CDR3 length: 14 amino acids.

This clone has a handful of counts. CDR3 coding DNA: TGTGCTAGCAGCTGGTACTACGAGCAGTACGTC. Protein product: CASSWYYEQYV. V gene TRBV7-7 combines with J gene TRBJ2-7; D is ambiguous. This CDR3 has 11 amino acids. CDR1 SSHAT and CDR2 FNYEAQ come from the germline V gene (reference sequence).

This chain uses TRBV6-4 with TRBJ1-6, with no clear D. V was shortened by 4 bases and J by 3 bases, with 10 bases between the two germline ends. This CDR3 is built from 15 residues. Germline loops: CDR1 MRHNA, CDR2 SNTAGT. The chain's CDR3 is CASSGPRGYNSPLHF. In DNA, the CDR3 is TGTGCCAGCAGTGGCCCTCGGGGCTATAATTCACCCCTCCACTTT.

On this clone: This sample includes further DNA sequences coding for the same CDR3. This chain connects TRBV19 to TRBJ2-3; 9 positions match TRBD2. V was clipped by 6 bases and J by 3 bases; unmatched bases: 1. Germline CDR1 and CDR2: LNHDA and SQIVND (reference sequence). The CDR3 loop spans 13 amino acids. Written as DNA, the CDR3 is TGTGCCAGTAGGCGGGAGGGGACAGATACGCAGTATTTT. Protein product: CASRREGTDTQYF. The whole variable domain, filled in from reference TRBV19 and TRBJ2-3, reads DGGITQSPKYLFRKEGQNVTLSCEQNLNHDAMYWYRQDPGQGLRLIYYSQIVNDFQKGDIAEGYSVSREKKESFPLTVTSAQKNPTAFYLCASRREGTDTQYFGPGTRLTVL.

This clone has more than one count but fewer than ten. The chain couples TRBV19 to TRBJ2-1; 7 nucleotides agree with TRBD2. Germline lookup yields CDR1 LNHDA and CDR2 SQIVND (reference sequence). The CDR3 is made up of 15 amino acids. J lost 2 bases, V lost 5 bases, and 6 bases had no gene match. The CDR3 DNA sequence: TGTGCCAGTAGTGTTACCGGGACTACCTACAATGAGCAGTTCTTC. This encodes CASSVTGTTYNEQFF.